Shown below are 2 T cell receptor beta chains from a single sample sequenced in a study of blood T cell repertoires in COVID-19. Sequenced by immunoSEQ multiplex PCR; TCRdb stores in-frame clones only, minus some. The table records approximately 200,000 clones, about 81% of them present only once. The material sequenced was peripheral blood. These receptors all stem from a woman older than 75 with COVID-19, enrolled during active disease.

Here the CDR3 DNA reads TGTGCCAGCTCACCCCGGGACAGGGCGAACACCGGGGAGCTGTTTTTT. This translates into CASSPRDRANTGELFF. The gene calls are TRBV18 and TRBJ2-2; 9 bases fit TRBD1. V lost 3 bases to trimming and J lost 0 bases; unmatched junction nucleotides: 2. In germline, CDR1 is KGHSH, CDR2 LQKENI. The CDR3 spans 16 residues.

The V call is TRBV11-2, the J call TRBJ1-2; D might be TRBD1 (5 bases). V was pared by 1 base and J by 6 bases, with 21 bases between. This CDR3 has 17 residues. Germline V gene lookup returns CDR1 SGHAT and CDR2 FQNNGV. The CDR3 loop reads CASSLAGTSVPSDGYTF. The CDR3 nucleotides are TGTGCCAGCAGCTTAGCTGGGACTTCCGTACCGTCTGATGGCTACACCTTC.